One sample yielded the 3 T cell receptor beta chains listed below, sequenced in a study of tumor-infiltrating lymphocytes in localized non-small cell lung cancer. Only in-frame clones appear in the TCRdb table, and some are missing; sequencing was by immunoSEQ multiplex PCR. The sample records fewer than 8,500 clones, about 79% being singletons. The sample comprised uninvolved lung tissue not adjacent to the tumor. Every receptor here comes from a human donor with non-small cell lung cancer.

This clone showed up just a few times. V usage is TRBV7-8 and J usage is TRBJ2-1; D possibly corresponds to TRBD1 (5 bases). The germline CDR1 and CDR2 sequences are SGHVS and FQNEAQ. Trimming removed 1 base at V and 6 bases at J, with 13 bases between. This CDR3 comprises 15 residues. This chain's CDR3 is CASSLEGVVTNEQFF. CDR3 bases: TGTGCCAGCAGCTTAGAAGGGGTAGTAACCAATGAGCAGTTCTTC.

CDR3 sequence (DNA): TGTGCCAGCAGTTACTCGAGGAGGACTAGCGTGGGCGAGCAGTTCTTC. The encoded protein is CASSYSRRTSVGEQFF. The chain has TRBV6-5 and TRBJ2-1; 9 positions match TRBD2. V dropped 0 bases and J dropped 10; count of bases not matched to a gene: 10. Germline values: CDR1 MNHEY, CDR2 SVGAGI. The CDR3 runs 16 residues.

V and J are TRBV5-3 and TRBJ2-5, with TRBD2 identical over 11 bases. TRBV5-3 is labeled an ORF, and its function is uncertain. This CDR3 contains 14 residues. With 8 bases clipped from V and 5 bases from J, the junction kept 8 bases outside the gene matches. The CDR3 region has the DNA TGTGCCAGCAGCCAATTAGCGGGAGGGGAGACCCAGTACTTC. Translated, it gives CASSQLAGGETQYF.